This entry lists 22 T cell receptor beta chains sequenced from one sample in a study of breast tumors, draining lymph nodes, adjacent tissues. Samples came from axillary lymph nodes draining the breast cancer. MiXCR was run by TCRdb on the multiplex PCR reads, yielding one entry per CDR3 protein. The data contain roughly 80,000 distinct CDR3 sequences, roughly 19% of them singletons. Sequencing was done on a sample of axillary lymph node tissue. Receptors originate from a female donor with breast cancer. Some clones in this sample may be carry-over from other donors' samples.

This clonotype was counted many times. This chain joins TRBV27 and TRBJ2-3; 7 positions agree with TRBD2. Per germline, CDR1 MNHEY and CDR2 SMNVEV (reference sequence). The length of the CDR3 is 13 residues. J lost 1 base, V lost 8 bases, and 3 bases had no gene match. CDR3 in DNA: TGTGCCAGCGCGGGGGATGGCACAGATACGCAGTATTTT. As protein: CASAGDGTDTQYF.

The table lists this clonotype with many counts. The V call is TRBV5-5, the J call TRBJ2-3; 14 bases match TRBD2. The germline V gene has CDR1 SGHKS and CDR2 YYEKEE (reference sequence). The CDR3 spans 17 residues. Losses at the gene ends were 3 bases for V and 10 bases for J; bases not matched to a gene: 13. The CDR3 loop reads CASSWGGLAGGGEPQYF. Written as DNA, the CDR3 is TGTGCCAGCAGCTGGGGTGGACTAGCGGGAGGCGGTGAGCCGCAGTATTTT.

This clonotype was seen many times. The chain carries TRBV20-1 and TRBJ2-7; 8 nucleotides agree with TRBD1. V shed 5 bases, J shed 3 bases, and the junction held 6 bases outside the gene matches. CDR3 size: 13 residues. The germline gives CDR1 DFQATT, CDR2 SNEGSKA (reference sequence). DNA of the CDR3: TGCAGTGCTGACGGACAGGGTGTCTACGAGCAGTACTTC. The encoded protein is CSADGQGVYEQYF.

This clonotype was found many times. The V and J genes are TRBV7-9 and TRBJ2-2, with TRBD2 as a possible D gene (5 bases). The germline V and J ends were trimmed by 5 bases and 2 bases, with 9 bases remaining between them. The CDR3 loop spans 14 amino acids. Per the germline V gene, CDR1 is SEHNR and CDR2 is FQNEAQ (reference sequence). CDR3 in DNA: TGTGCCAGCAGCGAGGGTGGTAACACCGGGGAGCTGTTTTTT. Encoded protein: CASSEGGNTGELFF.

This clonotype showed up many times. V and J are TRBV12-5 and TRBJ2-1; D is unclear. Germline lookup yields CDR1 LGHNT and CDR2 FRNRAP. The CDR3 has 16 amino acids. Trimming removed 2 bases at V and 4 bases at J, with 15 bases between. CDR3 coding DNA: TGTGCTAGTGGTTTGTCATCCGGCCGGGCTTACAATGAGCAGTTCTTC. Its protein is CASGLSSGRAYNEQFF.

This clonotype showed up many times. The rearrangement uses TRBV7-2 and TRBJ2-3; 15 nucleotides agree with TRBD2. This CDR3 is built from 19 residues. V lost 5 bases to trimming and J lost 3 bases; unmatched junction nucleotides: 12. Looked up from germline, CDR1 is SGHTA and CDR2 is FQGNSA. CDR3 sequence (DNA): TGTGCCAGCAGCCTTATCCCTCGGACTAGCGGGAGGGTGACAGATACGCAGTATTTT. Its translation: CASSLIPRTSGRVTDTQYF.

This clonotype was observed a few times. V usage is TRBV28 and J usage is TRBJ2-2, with 7 bases lining up with TRBD2. This CDR3 comprises 15 residues. Germline V gene sequence: CDR1 MDHEN, CDR2 SYDVKM. The trim removed 4 bases at V and 1 base at J, leaving 3 bases unmatched. In DNA form, the CDR3 reads TGTGCCAGCAGTTCAGCGGGGAAGAACACCGGGGAGCTGTTTTTT. It translates to CASSSAGKNTGELFF.

The rearrangement links TRBV28 to TRBJ1-5, with D possibly being TRBD1 (6 bases). Trimming took 2 bases from V and 7 from J, leaving 15 bases between them. CDR3 length: 15 residues. Germline V gene lookup returns CDR1 MDHEN and CDR2 SYDVKM. CDR3: CASSLRGAREQPQHF. CDR3 bases: TGTGCCAGCAGTTTACGGGGGGCTAGGGAACAGCCCCAGCATTTT.

The table lists this clonotype with many counts. V usage is TRBV14 and J usage is TRBJ1-2; D is undetermined. This CDR3 spans 18 amino acids. V lost 1 base, J lost 8 bases, and 26 bases lay in between. CDR1 is SGHDN and CDR2 is FVKESK in the germline V gene. In DNA form, the CDR3 reads TGTGCCAGCAGCCAAGCGACCATTCAATTTACGGGGAGAGGGGGCTACACCTTC. Translating it yields CASSQATIQFTGRGGYTF.

The chain links TRBV20-1 to TRBJ2-7; 8 bases are a match to TRBD2. Looked up from germline, CDR1 is DFQATT and CDR2 is SNEGSKA (reference sequence). V shed 6 bases, J shed 4 bases, and the junction held 8 bases outside the gene matches. This CDR3 contains 13 residues. This CDR3 is CSATVSGTYEQYF. CDR3 coding DNA: TGCAGTGCGACCGTTAGCGGGACATACGAGCAGTACTTC.

This clonotype was observed many times. The rearrangement uses TRBV20-1 and TRBJ2-5; D is unresolved. Germline assignment: CDR1 DFQATT and CDR2 SNEGSKA (reference sequence). Trimming cost V 5 bases and J 5 bases, with 18 bases left between them. The CDR3 runs to 14 residues. CDR3 sequence reads: CSADVGTDLETQYF. Here the CDR3 DNA reads TGCAGTGCTGATGTGGGTACAGACTTGGAGACCCAGTACTTC.

This clonotype was picked up many times. J is TRBJ2-3 and V is TRBV5-4; 10 positions match TRBD2. Trimming cost V 4 bases and J 4 bases; bases outside gene matches: 12. CDR1 and CDR2 from the germline V gene are SGHNT and YYREEE (reference sequence). CDR3 size: 17 residues. Here the CDR3 reads CASSPGTSAPAADTQYF. CDR3 nucleotides: TGTGCCAGCAGCCCCGGGACTAGCGCACCCGCCGCAGATACGCAGTATTTT. The variable domain in full, completed from reference TRBV5-4 and TRBJ2-3, reads ETGVTQSPTHLIKTRGQQVTLRCSSQSGHNTVSWYQQALGQGPQFIFQYYREEENGRGNFPPRFSGLQFPNYSSELNVNALELDDSALYLCASSPGTSAPAADTQYFGPGTRLTVL.

This clonotype has at least ten counts. The chain combines TRBV9 with TRBJ2-3, with a tentative D call TRBD1 (6 bases). The CDR3 loop spans 15 amino acids. Germline CDR1 is SGDLS and CDR2 is YYNGEE. With 6 bases removed from V and 3 bases from J, the gap between germline ends came to 17 bases. CDR3 DNA: TGTGCCAGCAATCTATCAGGAAGGGGGACAGATACGCAGTATTTT. Translated: CASNLSGRGTDTQYF. The whole variable domain, filled in from reference TRBV9 and TRBJ2-3, reads DSGVTQTPKHLITATGQRVTLRCSPRSGDLSVYWYQQSLDQGLQFLIQYYNGEERAKGNILERFSAQQFPDLHSELNLSSLELGDSALYFCASNLSGRGTDTQYFGPGTRLTVL.

CDR3 in amino acids: CSASSRGGEQETQYF. The DNA for the CDR3 is TGCAGTGCCAGCAGCCGGGGAGGGGAGCAAGAGACCCAGTACTTC. The rearrangement links TRBV20-1 to TRBJ2-5, with 7 bases lining up with TRBD2. This CDR3 comprises 15 residues. V shed 6 bases and J 2 bases; nucleotides not matched to a gene: 12. From germline, CDR1 is DFQATT and CDR2 SNEGSKA (reference sequence).

The J gene is TRBJ1-5, the V gene TRBV4-2, with 10 bases fitting TRBD1. The length of the CDR3 is 15 residues. The V gene's germline CDR1 is LGHNA and CDR2 YNFKEQ. The V gene end was trimmed by 3 bases and the J gene end by 5 bases; junction bases not matched to a gene: 4. The chain's CDR3 is CASSQDRGGYQPQHF. The CDR3 DNA is TGTGCCAGCAGCCAGGACAGGGGGGGGTATCAGCCCCAGCATTTT.

This clonotype has a count of ten or more. This chain connects TRBV20-1 to TRBJ2-7; D call uncertain. The V end was cut by 3 bases, the J end by 1 base, with 7 bases between. There are 12 residues in the CDR3. Germline V lookup: CDR1 DFQATT, CDR2 SNEGSKA (reference sequence). The CDR3, as DNA: TGCAGTGCTAGGCCCAGGTCCTACGAGCAGTACTTC. Amino acids: CSARPRSYEQYF.

Ten or more counts support this clonotype. V gene TRBV24-1 combines with J gene TRBJ1-2; D may be TRBD1 (6 bases). The germline gives CDR1 KGHDR, CDR2 SFDVKD. Trimming removed 3 bases at V and 6 bases at J, with 16 bases between. CDR3 length: 15 amino acids. This CDR3 is CATSDPSPEGDGYTF. DNA of the CDR3: TGTGCCACCAGTGATCCTTCCCCGGAGGGGGATGGCTACACCTTC.

This clonotype came up many times. This chain links TRBV25-1 with TRBJ1-3, with D perhaps TRBD1 (5 bases). The ends were cut back, 8 bases at V and 0 bases at J, with 11 bases in the middle. The CDR3 is 14 residues long. The germline gives CDR1 MGHDK, CDR2 SYGVNS. The CDR3 sequence: CASSGPHSGNTIYF. CDR3 sequence (DNA): TGTGCCAGCTCAGGGCCCCACTCTGGAAACACCATATATTTT.

This clonotype was counted ten times or more. V gene TRBV20-1 combines with J gene TRBJ1-6, with 7 nucleotides matching TRBD1. J lost 1 base, V lost 0 bases, and 9 bases had no gene match. Germline V gene data show CDR1 as DFQATT and CDR2 as SNEGSKA (reference sequence). CDR3 length: 18 residues. CDR3 amino acids: CSAREGGTGESYNSPLHF. For the CDR3, the DNA is TGCAGTGCTAGAGAGGGGGGCACAGGGGAGTCCTATAATTCACCCCTCCACTTT.

In this sample, this clonotype turned up many times. The CDR3 sequence is CASSHGTVRTDTQYF. CDR3 nucleotide sequence: TGTGCCAGCAGCCACGGGACAGTCCGCACAGATACGCAGTATTTT. The chain uses TRBV7-9 and TRBJ2-3; TRBD1 matches at 7 bases. The CDR3 spans 15 residues. V lost 5 bases and J lost 1; bases outside the gene matches: 6. CDR1 and CDR2 from the germline V gene are SEHNR and FQNEAQ (reference sequence).

Ten or more counts support this clonotype. V usage is TRBV11-2 and J usage is TRBJ2-7; either TRBD1 or TRBD2 may supply D (5 bases each). This CDR3 spans 14 amino acids. The germline V gene has CDR1 SGHAT and CDR2 FQNNGV. The V end was cut by 1 base, the J end by 2 bases, with 9 bases between. CDR3 in DNA: TGTGCCAGCAGCTTAGCGGGACCGACCTACGAGCAGTACTTC. Encoded protein: CASSLAGPTYEQYF.

Only a few counts were recorded for this clonotype. The rearrangement joins TRBV6-2 or TRBV6-3 to TRBJ2-1, with 11 bases lining up with TRBD2. The germline V gene encodes CDR1 MNHEY and CDR2 SVGEGT. The ends lost 4 bases at V and 9 bases at J; junction bases unmatched: 8. The CDR3 consists of 15 residues. CDR3: CASSFLLAGVSEQFF. In DNA form, the CDR3 reads TGTGCCAGCAGTTTCTTACTAGCGGGAGTCTCTGAGCAGTTCTTC.